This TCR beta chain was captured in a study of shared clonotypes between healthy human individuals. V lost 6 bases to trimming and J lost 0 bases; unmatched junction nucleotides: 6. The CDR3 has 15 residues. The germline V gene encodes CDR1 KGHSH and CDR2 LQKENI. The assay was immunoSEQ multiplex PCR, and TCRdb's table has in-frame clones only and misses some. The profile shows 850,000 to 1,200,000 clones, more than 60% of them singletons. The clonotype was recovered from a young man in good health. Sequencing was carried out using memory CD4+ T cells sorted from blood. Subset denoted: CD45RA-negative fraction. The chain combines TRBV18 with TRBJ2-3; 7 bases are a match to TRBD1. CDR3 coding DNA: TGTGCCAGCTCCGGGACAGCAGATAGCACAGATACGCAGTATTTT. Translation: CASSGTADSTDTQYF.